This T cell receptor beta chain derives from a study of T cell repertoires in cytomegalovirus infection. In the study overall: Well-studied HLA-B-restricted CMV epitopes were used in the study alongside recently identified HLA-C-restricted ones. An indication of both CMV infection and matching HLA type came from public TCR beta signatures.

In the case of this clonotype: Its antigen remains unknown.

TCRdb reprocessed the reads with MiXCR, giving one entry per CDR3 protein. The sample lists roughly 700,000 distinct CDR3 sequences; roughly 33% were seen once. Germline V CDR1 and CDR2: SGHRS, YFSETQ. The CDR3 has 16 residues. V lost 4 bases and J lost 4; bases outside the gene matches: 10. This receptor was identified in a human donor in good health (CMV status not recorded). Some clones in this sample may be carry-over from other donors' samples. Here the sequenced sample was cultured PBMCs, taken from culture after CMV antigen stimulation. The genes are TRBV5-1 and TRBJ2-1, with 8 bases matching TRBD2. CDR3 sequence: CASSTRVAGPYNEQFF. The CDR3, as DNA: TGCGCCAGCAGCACCCGGGTAGCGGGGCCTTACAATGAGCAGTTCTTC.